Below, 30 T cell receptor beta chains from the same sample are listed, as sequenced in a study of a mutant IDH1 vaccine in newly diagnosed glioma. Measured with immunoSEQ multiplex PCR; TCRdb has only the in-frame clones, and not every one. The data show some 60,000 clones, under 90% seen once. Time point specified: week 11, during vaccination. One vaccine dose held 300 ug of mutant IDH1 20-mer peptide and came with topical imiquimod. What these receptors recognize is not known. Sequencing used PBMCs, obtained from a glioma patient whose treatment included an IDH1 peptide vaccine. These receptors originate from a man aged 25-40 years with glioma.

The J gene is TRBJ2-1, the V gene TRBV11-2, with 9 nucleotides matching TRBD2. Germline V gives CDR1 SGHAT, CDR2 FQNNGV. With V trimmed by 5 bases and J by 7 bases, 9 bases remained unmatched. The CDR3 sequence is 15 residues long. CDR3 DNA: TGTGCCAGCAGCCGATTTGCGGGAGGGAAGAATGAGCAGTTCTTC. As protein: CASSRFAGGKNEQFF.

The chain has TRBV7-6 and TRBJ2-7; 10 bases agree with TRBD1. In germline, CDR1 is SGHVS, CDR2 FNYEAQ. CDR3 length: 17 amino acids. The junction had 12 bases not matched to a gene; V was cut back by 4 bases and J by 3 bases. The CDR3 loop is CASSWGQGLDSGYEQYF. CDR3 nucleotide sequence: TGTGCCAGCAGCTGGGGACAGGGGCTAGATTCAGGCTACGAGCAGTACTTC.

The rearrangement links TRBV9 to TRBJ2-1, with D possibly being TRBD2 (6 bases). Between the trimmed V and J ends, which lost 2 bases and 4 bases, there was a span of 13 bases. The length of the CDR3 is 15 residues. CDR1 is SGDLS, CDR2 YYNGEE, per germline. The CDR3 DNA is TGTGCCAGCAGCGTTGGGGTAGCGGATTACAATGAGCAGTTCTTC. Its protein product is CASSVGVADYNEQFF.

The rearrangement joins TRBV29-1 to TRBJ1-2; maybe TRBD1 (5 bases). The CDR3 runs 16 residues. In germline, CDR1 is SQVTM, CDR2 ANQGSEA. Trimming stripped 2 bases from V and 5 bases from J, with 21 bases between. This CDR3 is CSVESIDSPTSYGYTF. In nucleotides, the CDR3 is TGCAGCGTTGAATCCATCGACAGCCCCACATCATATGGCTACACCTTC.

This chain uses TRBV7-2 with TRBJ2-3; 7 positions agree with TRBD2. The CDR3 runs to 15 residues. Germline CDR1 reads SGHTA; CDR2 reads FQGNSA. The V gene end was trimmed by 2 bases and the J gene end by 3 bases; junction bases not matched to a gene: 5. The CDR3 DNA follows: TGTGCCAGCAGCTTATCCCAGGGAGGGACAGATACGCAGTATTTT. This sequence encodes CASSLSQGGTDTQYF.

CDR3 in DNA: TGTGCCAGCAGTGAATTTCGGGCGCGGGCGCGGGAAGGCTACACCTTC. Encoded protein: CASSEFRARAREGYTF. The chain joins TRBV25-1 to TRBJ1-2; D is uncertain. Germline V CDR1 and CDR2: MGHDK, SYGVNS. V was pared by 1 base and J by 8 bases, with 20 bases between. CDR3 size: 16 residues.

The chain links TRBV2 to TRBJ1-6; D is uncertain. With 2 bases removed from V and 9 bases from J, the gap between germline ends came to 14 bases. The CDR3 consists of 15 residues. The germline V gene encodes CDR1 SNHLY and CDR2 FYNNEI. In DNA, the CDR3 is TGTGCCAGCAGTGAAAGTCCCCGGGAGGGTTCACCCCTCCACTTT. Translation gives CASSESPREGSPLHF. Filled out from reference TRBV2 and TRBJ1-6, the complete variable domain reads EPEVTQTPSHQVTQMGQEVILRCVPISNHLYFYWYRQILGQKVEFLVSFYNNEISEKSEIFDDQFSVERPDGSNFTLKIRSTKLEDSAMYFCASSESPREGSPLHFGNGTRLTVT.

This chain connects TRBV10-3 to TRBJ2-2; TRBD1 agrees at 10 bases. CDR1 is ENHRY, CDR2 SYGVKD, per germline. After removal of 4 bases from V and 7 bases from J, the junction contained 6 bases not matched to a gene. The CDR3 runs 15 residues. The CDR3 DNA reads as TGTGCCATCAGTGTTAGACAGGGGGCCGGCGGGGAGCTGTTTTTT. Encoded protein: CAISVRQGAGGELFF.

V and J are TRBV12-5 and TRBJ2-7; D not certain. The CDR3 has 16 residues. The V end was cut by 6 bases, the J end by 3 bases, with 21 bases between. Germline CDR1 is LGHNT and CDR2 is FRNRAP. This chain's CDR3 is CASGLQMRPHFYEQYF. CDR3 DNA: TGTGCTAGTGGCCTCCAAATGCGACCCCACTTCTACGAGCAGTACTTC.

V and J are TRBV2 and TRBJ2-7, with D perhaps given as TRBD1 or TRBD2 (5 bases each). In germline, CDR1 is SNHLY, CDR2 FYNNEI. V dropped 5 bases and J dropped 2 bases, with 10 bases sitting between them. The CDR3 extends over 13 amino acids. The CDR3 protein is CASSRDGTYEQYF. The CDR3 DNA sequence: TGTGCCAGCAGTCGGGACGGAACCTACGAGCAGTACTTC.

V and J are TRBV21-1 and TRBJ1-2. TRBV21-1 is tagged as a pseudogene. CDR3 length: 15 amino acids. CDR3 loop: CASSKDPLGSYGYTF. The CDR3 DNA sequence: TGTGCCAGCAGCAAAGACCCCCTCGGATCCTATGGCTACACCTTC.

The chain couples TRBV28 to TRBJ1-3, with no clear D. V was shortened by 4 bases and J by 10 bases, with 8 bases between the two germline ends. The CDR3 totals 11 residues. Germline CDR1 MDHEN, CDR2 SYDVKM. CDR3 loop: CASSSSRTIYF. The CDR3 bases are TGTGCCAGCAGTTCCTCCCGGACCATATATTTT.

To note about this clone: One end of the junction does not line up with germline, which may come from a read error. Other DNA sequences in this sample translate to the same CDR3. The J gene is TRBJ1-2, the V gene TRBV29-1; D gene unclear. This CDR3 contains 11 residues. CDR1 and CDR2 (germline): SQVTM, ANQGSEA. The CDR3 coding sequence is TGCAGCGGGGAGTCTAACTACGGCTACACCTTC. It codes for CSGESNYGYTF.

In nucleotides, the CDR3 is TGTGCCACCAACCGGGGGGATAACTATGGCTACACCTTC. This translates into CATNRGDNYGYTF. The V call is TRBV15, the J call TRBJ1-2; a weak D match, TRBD1 (5 bases). V was cut by 7 bases and J by 1 base, with 10 bases left in between. The CDR3 spans 13 residues. Germline V gives CDR1 LNHNV, CDR2 YYDKDF (reference sequence). The full variable domain, in which reference TRBV15 and TRBJ1-2 provide the parts outside the CDR3, is DAMVIQNPRYQVTQFGKPVTLSCSQTLNHNVMYWYQQKSSQAPKLLFHYYDKDFNNEADTPDNFQSRRPNTSFCFLDIRSPGLGDTAMYLCATNRGDNYGYTFGSGTRLTVV.

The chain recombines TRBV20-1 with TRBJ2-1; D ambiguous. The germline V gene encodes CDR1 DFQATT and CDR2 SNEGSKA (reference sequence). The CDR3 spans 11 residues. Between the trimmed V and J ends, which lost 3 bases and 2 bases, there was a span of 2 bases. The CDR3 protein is CSASAYNEQFF. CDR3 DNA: TGCAGTGCTAGCGCCTACAATGAGCAGTTCTTC.

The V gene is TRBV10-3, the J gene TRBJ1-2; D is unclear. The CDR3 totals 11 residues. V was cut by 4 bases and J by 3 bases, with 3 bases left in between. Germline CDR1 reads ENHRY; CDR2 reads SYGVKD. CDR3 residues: CAISADYGYTF. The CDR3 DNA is TGTGCCATCAGTGCGGACTATGGCTACACCTTC.

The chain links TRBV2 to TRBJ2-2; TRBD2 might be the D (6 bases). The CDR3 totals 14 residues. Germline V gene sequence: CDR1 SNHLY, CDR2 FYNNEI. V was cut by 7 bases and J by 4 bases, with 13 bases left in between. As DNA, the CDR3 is TGTGCCAGCAAGGCGGGACTGGCCACCGGGGAGCTGTTTTTT. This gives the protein CASKAGLATGELFF.

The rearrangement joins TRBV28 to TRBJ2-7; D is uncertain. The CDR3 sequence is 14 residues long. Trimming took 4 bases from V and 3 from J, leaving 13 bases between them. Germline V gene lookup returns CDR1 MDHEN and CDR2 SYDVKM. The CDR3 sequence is CASSSPAALYEQYF. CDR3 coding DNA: TGTGCCAGCAGTTCACCCGCCGCACTCTACGAGCAGTACTTC.

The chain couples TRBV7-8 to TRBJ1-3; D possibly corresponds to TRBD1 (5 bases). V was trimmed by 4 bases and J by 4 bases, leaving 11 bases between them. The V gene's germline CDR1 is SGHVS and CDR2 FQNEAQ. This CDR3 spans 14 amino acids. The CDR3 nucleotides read TGTGCCAGCAGCTCCACCAGGGTGGGAAACACCATATATTTT. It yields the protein CASSSTRVGNTIYF.

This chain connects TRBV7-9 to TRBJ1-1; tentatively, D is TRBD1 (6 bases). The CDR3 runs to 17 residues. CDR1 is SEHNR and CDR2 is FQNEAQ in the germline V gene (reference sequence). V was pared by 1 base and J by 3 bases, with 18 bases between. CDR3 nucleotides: TGTGCCAGCAGCTTAGTTAGGGGAGGGGGGTCGGACACTGAAGCTTTCTTT. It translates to CASSLVRGGGSDTEAFF.

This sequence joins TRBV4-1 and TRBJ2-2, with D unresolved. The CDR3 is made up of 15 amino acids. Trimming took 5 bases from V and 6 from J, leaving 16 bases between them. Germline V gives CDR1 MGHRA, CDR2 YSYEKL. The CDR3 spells CASSLRSGGPGELFF. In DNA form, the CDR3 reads TGCGCCAGCAGCTTGAGGTCGGGCGGTCCCGGGGAGCTGTTTTTT.

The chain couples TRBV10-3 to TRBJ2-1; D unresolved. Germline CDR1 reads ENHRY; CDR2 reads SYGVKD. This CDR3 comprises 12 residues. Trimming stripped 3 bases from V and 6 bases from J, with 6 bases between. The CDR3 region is CAISDSGNEQFF. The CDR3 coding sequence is TGTGCCATCAGTGATTCGGGCAATGAGCAGTTCTTC.

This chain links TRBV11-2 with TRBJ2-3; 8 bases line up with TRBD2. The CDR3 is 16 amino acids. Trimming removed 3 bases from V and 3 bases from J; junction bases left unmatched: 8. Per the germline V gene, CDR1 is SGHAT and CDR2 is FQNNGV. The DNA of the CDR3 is TGTGCCAGCAGCTTCCTAGCGGGCTGGGGGACAGATACGCAGTATTTT. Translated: CASSFLAGWGTDTQYF.

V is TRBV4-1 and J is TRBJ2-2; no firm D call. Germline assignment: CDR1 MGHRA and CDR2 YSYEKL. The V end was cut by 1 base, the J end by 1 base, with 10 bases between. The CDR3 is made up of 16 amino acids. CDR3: CASSQGTAWNTGELFF. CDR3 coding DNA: TGCGCCAGCAGCCAAGGAACAGCATGGAACACCGGGGAGCTGTTTTTT.

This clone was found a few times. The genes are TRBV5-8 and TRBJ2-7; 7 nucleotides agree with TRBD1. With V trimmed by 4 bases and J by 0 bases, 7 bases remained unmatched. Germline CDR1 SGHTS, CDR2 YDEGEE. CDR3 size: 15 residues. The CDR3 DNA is TGTGCCAGCAGCCCGTACCGGGACAGCTCCTACGAGCAGTACTTC. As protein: CASSPYRDSSYEQYF.

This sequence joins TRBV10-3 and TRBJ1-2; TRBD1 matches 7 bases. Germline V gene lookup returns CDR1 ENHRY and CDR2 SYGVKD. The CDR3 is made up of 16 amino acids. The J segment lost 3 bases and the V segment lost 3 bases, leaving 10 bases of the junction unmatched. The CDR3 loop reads CAISERNRGEDYGYTF. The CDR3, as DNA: TGTGCCATCAGTGAAAGAAACAGGGGCGAGGACTATGGCTACACCTTC.

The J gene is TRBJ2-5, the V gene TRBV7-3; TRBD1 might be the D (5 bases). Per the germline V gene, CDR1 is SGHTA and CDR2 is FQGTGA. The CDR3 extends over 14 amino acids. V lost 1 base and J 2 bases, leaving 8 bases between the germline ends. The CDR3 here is CASSLRQPQETQYF. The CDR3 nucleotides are TGTGCCAGCAGCTTAAGACAGCCACAAGAGACCCAGTACTTC.

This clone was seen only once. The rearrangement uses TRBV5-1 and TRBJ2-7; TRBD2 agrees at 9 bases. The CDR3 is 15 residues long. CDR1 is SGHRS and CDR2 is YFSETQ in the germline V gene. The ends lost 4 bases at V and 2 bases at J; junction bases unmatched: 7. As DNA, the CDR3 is TGCGCCAGCAGCGTAGCGGGGGCGTTAACCTACGAGCAGTACTTC. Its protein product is CASSVAGALTYEQYF.

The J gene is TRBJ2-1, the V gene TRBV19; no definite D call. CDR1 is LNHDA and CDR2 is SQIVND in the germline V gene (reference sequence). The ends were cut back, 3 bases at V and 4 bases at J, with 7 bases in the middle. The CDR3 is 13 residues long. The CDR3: CASSINAYNEQFF. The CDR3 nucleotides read TGTGCCAGTAGTATCAACGCTTACAATGAGCAGTTCTTC.

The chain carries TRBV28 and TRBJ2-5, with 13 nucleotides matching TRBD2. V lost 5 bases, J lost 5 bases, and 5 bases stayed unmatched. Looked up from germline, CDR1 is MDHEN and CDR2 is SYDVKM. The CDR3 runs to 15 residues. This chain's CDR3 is CASSGLAGEGETQYF. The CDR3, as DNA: TGTGCCAGCAGTGGACTAGCGGGAGAGGGGGAGACCCAGTACTTC. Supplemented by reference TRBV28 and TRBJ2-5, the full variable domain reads DVKVTQSSRYLVKRTGEKVFLECVQDMDHENMFWYRQDPGLGLRLIYFSYDVKMKEKGDIPEGYSVSREKKERFSLILESASTNQTSMYLCASSGLAGEGETQYFGPGTRLLVL.